What follows are 30 T cell receptor beta chains derived from one specimen sequenced in a study of T cells in Graves' hyperthyroidism and ophthalmopathy. Researchers amplified the TCR beta CDR3 regions from RNA transcripts. When the TCR CDR3 underwent first-round RT-PCR, the HTBI primer set was used. MiXCR, run by TCRdb on the multiplex PCR reads, gives a single entry per CDR3 protein. Of about 560,000 distinct CDR3 sequences listed, roughly a sixth are singletons. The sample comprised blood. The receptors come from a woman between 18 and 30 years old with Graves' hyperthyroidism.

The chain is built from TRBV3-1 and TRBJ2-6; D remains ambiguous. The V end was cut by 4 bases, the J end by 0 bases, with 10 bases between. Per germline, CDR1 LGHDT and CDR2 YNNKEL (reference sequence). The length of the CDR3 is 16 residues. The chain's CDR3 is CASSPRRSSGANVLTF. The DNA for the CDR3 is TGTGCCAGCAGCCCCCGTAGGAGCTCTGGGGCCAACGTCCTGACTTTC.

Ten or more counts support this clonotype. The V call is TRBV2, the J call TRBJ1-6; no clear D. Per germline, CDR1 SNHLY and CDR2 FYNNEI. This CDR3 contains 14 residues. The V and J ends lost 1 base and 11 bases respectively, with 12 bases between them. The CDR3, as DNA: TGTGCCAGCAGTGAAGGTGGAGGGCTTACACCCCTCCACTTT. This encodes CASSEGGGLTPLHF.

The rearrangement links TRBV2 to TRBJ2-1, with 9 bases identical to TRBD1. J gave up 4 bases and V 5 bases, and 6 bases lay outside the gene matches. This CDR3 has 15 amino acids. Per the germline V gene, CDR1 is SNHLY and CDR2 is FYNNEI. This chain's CDR3 is CASSRGTGIYNEQFF. In DNA form, the CDR3 reads TGTGCCAGCAGTCGGGGGACAGGGATTTACAATGAGCAGTTCTTC.

J is TRBJ1-6 and V is TRBV10-3, with D possibly being TRBD1 (5 bases). V lost 9 bases, J lost 6 bases, and 9 bases lay in between. The germline V gene encodes CDR1 ENHRY and CDR2 SYGVKD. The CDR3 spans 12 residues. This CDR3 is CAIRDGNSPLHF. In nucleotides, the CDR3 is TGTGCCATTCGGGACGGTAATTCACCCCTCCACTTT.

This clonotype was counted between two and nine times. The V and J genes are TRBV20-1 and TRBJ1-4, with a weak D call TRBD1 (5 bases). V was shortened by 2 bases and J by 6 bases, with 13 bases between the two germline ends. Germline V lookup: CDR1 DFQATT, CDR2 SNEGSKA (reference sequence). CDR3 size: 14 residues. Written as DNA, the CDR3 is TGCAGTGCTAGAAAGAGCACAGGATATGAAAAACTGTTTTTT. This codes for CSARKSTGYEKLFF.

Many counts were recorded for this clonotype. V gene TRBV11-1 combines with J gene TRBJ2-7, with D possibly being TRBD1 (6 bases). V was clipped by 6 bases and J by 7 bases, with 19 bases between them. The germline V gene encodes CDR1 SGHAT and CDR2 FQDESV (reference sequence). The CDR3 is 14 residues long. The DNA of the CDR3 is TGTGCCAGCAGTCCCCAAGCCTCCGGGACAGAGCAGTACTTC. As protein: CASSPQASGTEQYF.

The chain uses TRBV2 and TRBJ1-4, with D tentatively TRBD1 (6 bases). CDR3 length: 13 amino acids. V gave up 8 bases and J gave up 7 bases, with 14 bases separating them. Germline loops: CDR1 SNHLY, CDR2 FYNNEI. CDR3 sequence: CASAGRGGEKLFF. The CDR3 region has the DNA TGTGCCAGCGCTGGCAGGGGAGGTGAAAAACTGTTTTTT.

This clonotype showed up many times. The chain links TRBV2 to TRBJ2-1; 10 bases are shared with TRBD1. V lost 4 bases and J lost 3; bases outside the gene matches: 6. This CDR3 is built from 16 residues. Germline V gene data show CDR1 as SNHLY and CDR2 as FYNNEI. CDR3 residues: CASSARQGAFYNEQFF. CDR3 nucleotide sequence: TGTGCCAGCAGTGCTCGACAGGGGGCCTTCTACAATGAGCAGTTCTTC.

This clonotype was counted many times. The chain has TRBV28 and TRBJ2-7, with a weak D call TRBD1 (5 bases). The length of the CDR3 is 12 residues. The V gene lost 4 bases and the J gene lost 4 bases, with 8 bases spanning the gap. Looked up from germline, CDR1 is MDHEN and CDR2 is SYDVKM. CDR3: CASSSTAYEQYF. CDR3 nucleotide sequence: TGTGCCAGCAGTTCGACAGCTTACGAGCAGTACTTC.

Comment on this clonotype: A read error is possible here, since a much larger clone lies one base away. J is TRBJ1-1 and V is TRBV5-1; 7 bases fit TRBD1. The CDR3 consists of 14 residues. Germline CDR1 SGHRS, CDR2 YFSETQ. The CDR3 region has the DNA TGCGCCAGCAGCTTGGGGGACAGCAGAAATGAAGCTCTCTTT. Its translation is CASSLGDSRNEALF.

The CDR3 spells CASRPTASYEQYF. The CDR3 DNA follows: TGTGCCAGCAGACCAACAGCCTCCTACGAGCAGTACTTC. The chain joins TRBV7-9 to TRBJ2-7; no reliable D call. CDR3 length equals 13 residues. Between the trimmed V and J ends, which lost 6 bases and 0 bases, there was a span of 9 bases. Germline V lookup: CDR1 SEHNR, CDR2 FQNEAQ (reference sequence).

This clonotype was detected ten times or more. The chain carries TRBV20-1 and TRBJ2-3; 9 bases fit TRBD2. Trimming at V came to 3 bases and at J to 4 bases, leaving 14 bases not matched to a gene. The CDR3 loop spans 17 amino acids. Germline CDR1 DFQATT, CDR2 SNEGSKA (reference sequence). The CDR3 here is CSASARGRAVVADTQYF. CDR3 nucleotides: TGCAGTGCTAGCGCTCGCGGGAGGGCCGTTGTCGCAGATACGCAGTATTTT.

The rearrangement uses TRBV12-3 or TRBV12-4 and TRBJ1-2; D perhaps matches TRBD1 (6 bases). This CDR3 is built from 11 residues. V lost 11 bases, J lost 4 bases, and 11 bases lay in between. The CDR3 here is CASGAVYGYTF. The CDR3 DNA sequence: TGTGCCTCGGGGGCAGTCTATGGCTACACCTTC.

The chain recombines TRBV4-1 with TRBJ1-1; D unclear. This CDR3 has 13 amino acids. Looked up from germline, CDR1 is MGHRA and CDR2 is YSYEKL. V was cut by 0 bases and J by 4 bases, with 6 bases left in between. CDR3 bases: TGCGCCAGCAGCCAAGACGAGGGCACTGAAGCTTTCTTT. It codes for CASSQDEGTEAFF.

This clonotype was seen at least ten times. The chain is built from TRBV12-3 or TRBV12-4 and TRBJ1-5, with D possibly TRBD1 on 6 matching bases. V was trimmed by 3 bases and J by 6 bases, leaving 18 bases between them. This CDR3 is 16 amino acids long. The CDR3 protein is CASSLSLTRGGQPQHF. CDR3 DNA: TGTGCCAGCAGTTTGAGTCTGACCAGGGGAGGTCAGCCCCAGCATTTT.

Many counts were recorded for this clonotype. CDR3 sequence reads: CASSLVETGGLWFF. The CDR3 nucleotides read TGTGCCAGCAGCTTAGTCGAGACGGGGGGGCTTTGGTTCTTC. This chain connects TRBV7-2 to TRBJ2-1; TRBD2 aligns across 8 bases. There are 14 residues in the CDR3. The V and J ends lost 1 base and 15 bases, in that order; junction bases with no gene match: 11. Germline V gene sequence: CDR1 SGHTA, CDR2 FQGNSA.

This clonotype was seen more than once but under ten times. The rearrangement joins TRBV19 to TRBJ2-1; D possibly corresponds to TRBD2 (5 bases). The CDR3 spans 16 residues. V was clipped by 5 bases and J by 2 bases, with 16 bases between them. Germline CDR1 and CDR2: LNHDA and SQIVND (reference sequence). The CDR3 loop is CASSLSLARTYNEQFF. The CDR3 DNA reads as TGTGCCAGTAGTTTATCTCTAGCTCGTACCTACAATGAGCAGTTCTTC. The full variable domain, its missing parts supplied by reference TRBV19 and TRBJ2-1, is DGGITQSPKYLFRKEGQNVTLSCEQNLNHDAMYWYRQDPGQGLRLIYYSQIVNDFQKGDIAEGYSVSREKKESFPLTVTSAQKNPTAFYLCASSLSLARTYNEQFFGPGTRLTVL.

The chain carries TRBV5-6 and TRBJ1-1, with D unclear. Germline loops: CDR1 SGHDT, CDR2 YYEEEE. V was shortened by 0 bases and J by 3 bases, with 12 bases between the two germline ends. There are 15 residues in the CDR3. The CDR3 region is CASSLVTGIDTEAFF. Here the CDR3 DNA reads TGTGCCAGCAGCTTGGTAACGGGGATTGACACTGAAGCTTTCTTT.

There are many counts of this clonotype. This chain uses TRBV2 with TRBJ1-5; D is undetermined. This CDR3 is 13 amino acids long. Between the trimmed V and J ends, which lost 3 bases and 5 bases, there was a span of 8 bases. The germline CDR1 and CDR2 sequences are SNHLY and FYNNEI. The CDR3 DNA reads TGTGCCAGCAGTGAGGATTGGGATCAGCCCCAGCATTTT. Encoded protein: CASSEDWDQPQHF.

The V gene is TRBV10-2, the J gene TRBJ1-3, with D unresolved. Germline CDR1 is WSHSY and CDR2 is SAAADI. The CDR3 runs to 15 residues. Trimming took 2 bases from V and 4 from J, leaving 12 bases between them. CDR3 DNA: TGCGCCAGCAGTGAGGGTTGGGGAGGAGGAAACACCATATATTTT. Its protein product is CASSEGWGGGNTIYF.

With respect to this clonotype: A read error is possible here, since a much larger clone lies one base away. The genes are TRBV5-1 and TRBJ1-1; D is undetermined. The CDR3 is made up of 15 amino acids. CDR1 is SGHRS, CDR2 YFSETQ, per germline. The CDR3 DNA is TGCGCCAGCAGAGAAGGGCGAAGCTTAAGCGCTGAAGGTTTCTTT. Translation gives CASREGRSLSAEGFF.

Many counts were recorded for this clonotype. The CDR3 sequence: CASSPWDREGQYF. In nucleotides, the CDR3 is TGTGCCAGCAGCCCCTGGGACAGGGAGGGGCAGTACTTC. This rearrangement joins TRBV11-2 to TRBJ2-7; 9 nucleotides line up with TRBD1. The CDR3 loop spans 13 amino acids. The V gene's germline CDR1 is SGHAT and CDR2 FQNNGV. After removal of 5 bases from V and 9 bases from J, the junction contained 8 bases not matched to a gene. Using reference TRBV11-2 and TRBJ2-7 for the parts outside the CDR3, the full variable domain is EAGVAQSPRYKIIEKRQSVAFWCNPISGHATLYWYQQILGQGPKLLIQFQNNGVVDDSQLPKDRFSAERLKGVDSTLKIQPAKLEDSAVYLCASSPWDREGQYFGPGTRLTVT.

This clonotype was detected ten times or more. J is TRBJ1-5 and V is TRBV5-5, with D uncertain. Deletions cut 3 bases from V and 1 base from J, with 11 bases between. The CDR3 consists of 15 residues. Germline CDR1 SGHKS, CDR2 YYEKEE (reference sequence). The CDR3 sequence is CASSSLHESNQPQHF. In DNA form, the CDR3 reads TGTGCCAGCAGCTCACTACATGAGAGCAATCAGCCCCAGCATTTT.

The sample holds many counts of this clonotype. The chain combines TRBV12-3 or TRBV12-4 with TRBJ1-2; no reliable D call. The V and J ends lost 3 bases and 2 bases respectively, with 16 bases between them. The CDR3 spans 16 residues. CDR3 residues: CASSFSESIPNYGYTF. The CDR3 nucleotides read TGTGCCAGCAGTTTCTCCGAGTCGATACCCAACTATGGCTACACCTTC.

This clonotype was counted many times. V and J are TRBV7-9 and TRBJ2-7; unclear D gene. Germline V gene data show CDR1 as SEHNR and CDR2 as FQNEAQ (reference sequence). The CDR3 consists of 13 residues. Trimming removed 5 bases from V and 3 bases from J, with 11 bases in between. The CDR3 sequence is CASSPLRSYEQYF. For the CDR3, the DNA is TGTGCCAGCAGCCCACTTAGAAGCTACGAGCAGTACTTC.

The CDR3 is CASVGDIPNTGELFF. As DNA, the CDR3 is TGTGCTAGTGTGGGGGACATACCGAACACCGGGGAGCTGTTTTTT. The gene calls are TRBV12-5 and TRBJ2-2, with a tentative D call TRBD1 (6 bases). The V gene's germline CDR1 is LGHNT and CDR2 FRNRAP. CDR3 length: 15 amino acids. The V end was cut by 7 bases, the J end by 0 bases, with 12 bases between.

Concerning this clonotype itself: One end of the junction is discordant with germline, which a read error may explain. This chain connects TRBV6-2 or TRBV6-3 to TRBJ1-3; 8 bases are a match to TRBD1. CDR3 size: 16 residues. Germline V CDR1 and CDR2: MNHEY, SVGEGT. The CDR3 DNA follows: TGTGCCGGCAGTACCCGGGACAGGAGCTCTGGAAACACCATATATTTT. This codes for CAGSTRDRSSGNTIYF.

The J gene is TRBJ2-7, the V gene TRBV28, with D possibly TRBD1 on 7 matching bases. Germline CDR1 reads MDHEN; CDR2 reads SYDVKM. The CDR3 totals 12 residues. The V end lost 6 bases, the J end lost 7 bases, and 13 bases lay between the germline ends. In DNA, the CDR3 is TGTGCCAGCAGATCACAGGGGAGGGAGCAGTACTTC. This codes for CASRSQGREQYF.

This clonotype was seen a few times. The rearrangement joins TRBV20-1 to TRBJ2-2; tentatively, D is TRBD2 (6 bases). CDR1 and CDR2 from the germline V gene are DFQATT and SNEGSKA (reference sequence). This CDR3 contains 16 residues. Trimming took 2 bases from V and 2 from J, leaving 15 bases between them. The chain's CDR3 is CSARPPGLANTGELFF. The CDR3 nucleotides are TGCAGTGCTAGACCGCCGGGACTCGCTAACACCGGGGAGCTGTTTTTT.

The sample holds many counts of this clonotype. The rearrangement links TRBV19 to TRBJ1-1; D is unresolved. Trimming stripped 1 base from V and 4 bases from J, with 10 bases between. This CDR3 is 14 amino acids long. In germline, CDR1 is LNHDA, CDR2 SQIVND (reference sequence). The CDR3 reads CASSIGFMGTEAFF. CDR3 DNA: TGTGCCAGTAGTATAGGGTTCATGGGCACTGAAGCTTTCTTT. The variable domain in full, completed from reference TRBV19 and TRBJ1-1, reads DGGITQSPKYLFRKEGQNVTLSCEQNLNHDAMYWYRQDPGQGLRLIYYSQIVNDFQKGDIAEGYSVSREKKESFPLTVTSAQKNPTAFYLCASSIGFMGTEAFFGQGTRLTVV.